Presented here are 32 T cell receptor beta chains from one specimen sequenced in a study of blood T cell repertoires in COVID-19. Only in-frame clones appear in the TCRdb table, and some are missing; sequencing was by immunoSEQ multiplex PCR. The repertoire holds around 300,000 clones, with roughly 90% as singletons. Sequencing was carried out using peripheral blood. The receptors originated from a woman in her 30s with COVID-19, enrolled during active disease.

This clone was found once. The chain uses TRBV20-1 and TRBJ2-1, with 11 bases that match TRBD2. Germline V gene sequence: CDR1 DFQATT, CDR2 SNEGSKA (reference sequence). V lost 3 bases and J lost 9; bases outside the gene matches: 4. This CDR3 comprises 13 residues. Here the CDR3 DNA reads TGCAGTGCTAGTACTAGCGGGAGAGGTGAGCAGTTCTTC. Encoded protein: CSASTSGRGEQFF.

This rearrangement joins TRBV27 to TRBJ1-4, with D perhaps TRBD1 (5 bases). Trimming took off 8 bases at V and 4 bases at J, with 17 bases between the two ends. This CDR3 is 15 amino acids long. Germline loops: CDR1 MNHEY, CDR2 SMNVEV (reference sequence). CDR3 sequence: CASHRGLGYNEKLFF. CDR3 DNA sequence: TGTGCCAGCCACCGGGGGTTGGGCTATAATGAAAAACTGTTTTTT.

This rearrangement joins TRBV2 to TRBJ2-1, with 8 bases identical to TRBD1. The CDR3 covers 15 residues. CDR1 and CDR2 from the germline V gene are SNHLY and FYNNEI. J was trimmed by 4 bases and V by 5 bases; bases with no gene match: 7. The CDR3 DNA reads as TGTGCCAGCAGTTATCGAAGACAGGGGTACAATGAGCAGTTCTTC. Translated, it gives CASSYRRQGYNEQFF.

The rearrangement uses TRBV7-9 and TRBJ2-1; TRBD2 matches 10 bases. The junction had 10 bases not matched to a gene; V was cut back by 5 bases and J by 6 bases. The CDR3 has 16 amino acids. Germline V gene lookup returns CDR1 SEHNR and CDR2 FQNEAQ (reference sequence). The CDR3 region is CASSPPSGRGVNEQFF. CDR3 coding DNA: TGTGCCAGCAGCCCCCCTAGCGGGAGAGGGGTCAATGAGCAGTTCTTC.

J is TRBJ2-1 and V is TRBV7-3; the D gene is possibly TRBD1 (5 bases). CDR1 is SGHTA, CDR2 FQGTGA, per germline. V shed 6 bases and J shed 0 bases, with 15 bases lying between them. The CDR3 has 16 amino acids. The CDR3 nucleotides are TGTGCCAGCAGTCGAAGGCAGGGCAGCTCCTACAATGAGCAGTTCTTC. This gives the protein CASSRRQGSSYNEQFF. Together with reference TRBV7-3 and TRBJ2-1, the CDR3 gives the full variable domain: GAGVSQTPSNKVTEKGKYVELRCDPISGHTALYWYRQSLGQGPEFLIYFQGTGAADDSGLPNDRFFAVRPEGSVSTLKIQRTERGDSAVYLCASSRRQGSSYNEQFFGPGTRLTVL.

In the case of this clone: Other DNA sequences in this specimen translate into the identical CDR3. The genes are TRBV5-1 and TRBJ2-7; TRBD1 aligns across 11 bases. The J segment lost 3 bases and the V segment lost 2 bases, leaving 1 base of the junction unmatched. The CDR3 runs to 14 residues. Germline V lookup: CDR1 SGHRS, CDR2 YFSETQ. In DNA form, the CDR3 reads TGCGCCAGCAGCTTCGGGACAGGGGGCTACGAGCAGTACTTC. Residues: CASSFGTGGYEQYF.

The chain couples TRBV30 to TRBJ2-5; 14 nucleotides agree with TRBD2. The CDR3 has 16 amino acids. Germline lookup yields CDR1 GTSNPN and CDR2 SVGIG (reference sequence). V lost 5 bases to trimming and J lost 3 bases; unmatched junction nucleotides: 8. The chain's CDR3 is CAWEALGLAGEETQYF. Here the CDR3 DNA reads TGTGCCTGGGAGGCCCTGGGACTAGCGGGAGAAGAGACCCAGTACTTC. Full variable domain (outside the CDR3, taken from reference TRBV30 and TRBJ2-5): SQTIHQWPATLVQPVGSPLSLECTVEGTSNPNLYWYRQAAGRGLQLLFYSVGIGQISSEVPQNLSASRPQDRQFILSSKKLLLSDSGFYLCAWEALGLAGEETQYFGPGTRLLVL.

The chain couples TRBV15 to TRBJ2-1; 7 bases are shared with TRBD1. The CDR3 is made up of 14 amino acids. Trimming removed 1 base from V and 6 bases from J; junction bases left unmatched: 3. Germline CDR1 LNHNV, CDR2 YYDKDF (reference sequence). The CDR3 sequence is CATSRGQGVNEQFF. DNA of the CDR3: TGTGCCACCAGCAGAGGGCAGGGGGTCAATGAGCAGTTCTTC.

The chain's CDR3 is CASSPWDRGNNEQFF. CDR3 coding DNA: TGTGCCAGCAGCCCCTGGGACAGGGGCAACAATGAGCAGTTCTTC. The rearrangement links TRBV7-2 to TRBJ2-1, with 10 positions matching TRBD1. The ends lost 5 bases at V and 5 bases at J; junction bases unmatched: 6. The CDR3 is made up of 15 amino acids. In germline, CDR1 is SGHTA, CDR2 FQGNSA.

This clone was recorded only once. V and J are TRBV7-2 and TRBJ1-5; D not resolved. The ends were cut back, 5 bases at V and 6 bases at J, with 20 bases in the middle. The CDR3 length is 16 residues. Germline assignment: CDR1 SGHTA and CDR2 FQGNSA. Here the CDR3 DNA reads TGTGCCAGCAGCCGTGCGGCCAGGCTGGGAGGTCAGCCCCAGCATTTT. It codes for CASSRAARLGGQPQHF.

The chain uses TRBV9 and TRBJ2-7, with D possibly matching TRBD2 (6 bases). Germline-derived CDR1 and CDR2 are SGDLS and YYNGEE. The germline V and J ends were trimmed by 6 bases and 6 bases, with 22 bases remaining between them. The CDR3 is made up of 15 amino acids. CDR3 protein: CASTPPGEMAGEQYF. The DNA for the CDR3 is TGTGCCAGCACTCCCCCGGGGGAGATGGCTGGCGAGCAGTACTTC.

On this clone itself: The identical CDR3 is also encoded by other nucleotide sequences in the sample. J is TRBJ2-5 and V is TRBV9; perhaps TRBD1 as D (5 bases). Germline V CDR1 and CDR2: SGDLS, YYNGEE. The CDR3 totals 14 residues. V lost 0 bases, J lost 1 base, and 7 bases lay in between. CDR3 loop: CASSVEGVQETQYF. The CDR3 DNA reads TGTGCCAGCAGCGTAGAAGGGGTCCAAGAGACCCAGTACTTC.

In this sample, this clone turned up a few times. The V call is TRBV9, the J call TRBJ1-1, with D uncertain. This CDR3 is 14 amino acids long. Germline assignment: CDR1 SGDLS and CDR2 YYNGEE. With 2 bases removed from V and 1 base from J, the gap between germline ends came to 9 bases. The DNA of the CDR3 is TGTGCCAGCAGCGTGGAGGCTGGGAACACTGAAGCTTTCTTT. The encoded protein is CASSVEAGNTEAFF. The entire variable domain, with the rest obtained from reference TRBV9 and TRBJ1-1, is as follows: DSGVTQTPKHLITATGQRVTLRCSPRSGDLSVYWYQQSLDQGLQFLIQYYNGEERAKGNILERFSAQQFPDLHSELNLSSLELGDSALYFCASSVEAGNTEAFFGQGTRLTVV.

The CDR3 spells CSGEFYGYTF. The DNA of the CDR3 is TGCAGTGGGGAGTTCTATGGCTACACCTTC. The chain has TRBV20-1 and TRBJ1-2, with D uncertain. CDR1 and CDR2 (germline): DFQATT, SNEGSKA (reference sequence). Trimming took off 7 bases at V and 4 bases at J, with 7 bases between the two ends. This CDR3 is 10 amino acids long.

CDR3 residues: CAWSVTQSSHGYTF. DNA of the CDR3: TGTGCCTGGAGTGTAACCCAGTCTTCTCATGGCTACACCTTC. The V and J genes are TRBV30 and TRBJ1-2; D unresolved. The CDR3 runs to 14 residues. The germline CDR1 and CDR2 sequences are GTSNPN and SVGIG (reference sequence). V dropped 0 bases and J dropped 6 bases, with 14 bases sitting between them.

The chain is built from TRBV7-9 and TRBJ2-7; 7 positions match TRBD1. With 4 bases clipped from V and 6 bases from J, the junction kept 3 bases outside the gene matches. Germline V CDR1 and CDR2: SEHNR, FQNEAQ (reference sequence). CDR3 length equals 12 residues. The CDR3 DNA sequence: TGTGCCAGCAGCTGGGACAGCGCCGAGCAGTACTTC. As protein: CASSWDSAEQYF.

The rearrangement uses TRBV6-6 and TRBJ1-3, with 8 bases matching TRBD1. The ends lost 1 base at V and 2 bases at J; junction bases unmatched: 1. The CDR3 runs 15 residues. Germline V lookup: CDR1 MNHNY, CDR2 SVGAGI (reference sequence). As DNA, the CDR3 is TGTGCCAGCAGTTACTGGGGACAGGCTGGAAACACCATATATTTT. It codes for CASSYWGQAGNTIYF.

This chain uses TRBV28 with TRBJ1-2; TRBD1 is a possible D gene (6 bases). V lost 8 bases to trimming and J lost 0 bases, with 16 bases between them. CDR3 size: 15 residues. Germline V gives CDR1 MDHEN, CDR2 SYDVKM. The CDR3 bases are TGTGCCAGCTCTCGGGCCCGGACAGCTAACTATGGCTACACCTTC. As protein: CASSRARTANYGYTF.

The chain employs TRBV24-1 and TRBJ1-5; possible D gene TRBD1, 6 bases. V was cut by 4 bases and J by 7 bases, with 13 bases left in between. Germline-derived CDR1 and CDR2 are KGHDR and SFDVKD. CDR3 length equals 14 residues. This CDR3 is CATSEPGTIQPQHF. For the CDR3, the DNA is TGTGCCACCAGTGAACCGGGGACAATACAGCCCCAGCATTTT.

This rearrangement joins TRBV12-5 to TRBJ2-3; possibly TRBD2 for D (6 bases). CDR1 and CDR2 from the germline V gene are LGHNT and FRNRAP. The CDR3 has 18 residues. Trimming took off 0 bases at V and 3 bases at J, with 19 bases between the two ends. CDR3 bases: TGTGCTAGTGGTTTGGTCCTAGATGGGAGGACTGCGACAGATACGCAGTATTTT. It encodes CASGLVLDGRTATDTQYF.

V usage is TRBV27 and J usage is TRBJ1-5, with 10 positions matching TRBD1. Per germline, CDR1 MNHEY and CDR2 SMNVEV (reference sequence). This CDR3 comprises 16 residues. With V trimmed by 1 base and J by 3 bases, 3 bases remained unmatched. DNA for the CDR3: TGTGCCAGCAGTTTATTGGGGACAGGGGCCAATCAGCCCCAGCATTTT. This gives the protein CASSLLGTGANQPQHF.

The chain has TRBV5-1 and TRBJ2-7; 8 bases align to TRBD2. The trim removed 0 bases at V and 3 bases at J, leaving 8 bases unmatched. From germline, CDR1 is SGHRS and CDR2 YFSETQ. The CDR3 is 16 residues long. CDR3 in DNA: TGCGCCAGCAGCTTGGGGCCAGCGGGAGAAAACTACGAGCAGTACTTC. Encoded protein: CASSLGPAGENYEQYF.

This sequence joins TRBV4-2 and TRBJ1-1; no clear D gene. From germline, CDR1 is LGHNA and CDR2 YNFKEQ. This CDR3 region has 13 residues. V dropped 0 bases and J dropped 4 bases, with 6 bases sitting between them. CDR3 sequence (DNA): TGTGCCAGCAGCCAAGATGGGCGCACTGAAGCTTTCTTT. Protein sequence: CASSQDGRTEAFF.

Points on this clone: This CDR3 is also generated by other DNA sequences in the sample. The chain joins TRBV14 to TRBJ2-1, with D possibly being TRBD1 (6 bases). Trimming removed 4 bases from V and 8 bases from J, with 18 bases in between. The CDR3 is 15 residues long. Germline CDR1 SGHDN, CDR2 FVKESK. The CDR3 DNA is TGTGCCAGCAGCCGAGGGCAGGGGATTTACTATGAGCAGTTCTTC. It translates to CASSRGQGIYYEQFF.

The chain combines TRBV19 with TRBJ2-7; D might be TRBD2 (5 bases). V lost 2 bases to trimming and J lost 5 bases, with 10 bases between them. This CDR3 comprises 13 residues. Per germline, CDR1 LNHDA and CDR2 SQIVND (reference sequence). The CDR3 reads CASSIRGSNEQYF. DNA of the CDR3: TGTGCCAGTAGTATAAGAGGGAGCAACGAGCAGTACTTC.

The chain employs TRBV2 and TRBJ1-5; a weak D match, TRBD1 (5 bases). Germline V lookup: CDR1 SNHLY, CDR2 FYNNEI. V lost 0 bases and J 1 base, leaving 10 bases between the germline ends. This CDR3 spans 16 amino acids. The CDR3 region is CASSEAGQTSNQPQHF. The DNA of the CDR3 is TGTGCCAGCAGTGAAGCGGGGCAGACGAGCAATCAGCCCCAGCATTTT.

The V gene is TRBV7-9, the J gene TRBJ1-2; 7 bases are shared with TRBD1. Germline CDR1 is SEHNR and CDR2 is FQNEAQ (reference sequence). J gave up 3 bases and V 2 bases, and 6 bases lay outside the gene matches. This CDR3 is 15 amino acids long. Here the CDR3 reads CASSLSTGSDYGYTF. Written as DNA, the CDR3 is TGTGCCAGCAGCTTATCGACAGGGTCTGACTATGGCTACACCTTC.

V usage is TRBV19 and J usage is TRBJ2-7; 10 positions match TRBD2. Germline lookup yields CDR1 LNHDA and CDR2 SQIVND (reference sequence). The length of the CDR3 is 15 residues. V lost 3 bases, J lost 5 bases, and 7 bases stayed unmatched. CDR3 nucleotides: TGTGCCAGTAGTATGGATTACAGCGGGAGGGACGAGCAGTACTTC. This codes for CASSMDYSGRDEQYF.

This clone was seen more than once but under ten times. V is TRBV9 and J is TRBJ1-3; D remains unclear. V lost 1 base and J lost 3, with 11 bases in between. The CDR3 contains 15 residues. CDR1 and CDR2 from the germline V gene are SGDLS and YYNGEE. The CDR3 nucleotides are TGTGCCAGCAGCGTAACGGGAGCGGGTGGAAACACCATATATTTT. It is translated as CASSVTGAGGNTIYF.

This chain connects TRBV29-1 to TRBJ2-3; D ambiguous. Between the trimmed V and J ends, which lost 4 bases and 2 bases, there was a span of 10 bases. Germline CDR1 is SQVTM and CDR2 is ANQGSEA. The CDR3 runs to 13 residues. In DNA, the CDR3 is TGCAGCGTTGTCTCCTATTACACAGATACGCAGTATTTT. Translation: CSVVSYYTDTQYF.

The gene calls are TRBV4-3 and TRBJ1-2; D not certain. The CDR3 length is 16 residues. CDR1 is LGHNA and CDR2 is YSLEER in the germline V gene. The V gene lost 1 base and the J gene lost 6 bases, with 18 bases spanning the gap. CDR3 coding DNA: TGCGCCAGCAGCCAAGTCGCCCCCGGGGAGGGCGATGGCTACACCTTC. Protein: CASSQVAPGEGDGYTF.

The chain has TRBV7-9 and TRBJ2-3, with 8 nucleotides matching TRBD2. CDR3 length: 17 amino acids. The V gene end was trimmed by 5 bases and the J gene end by 10 bases; junction bases not matched to a gene: 20. The germline V gene has CDR1 SEHNR and CDR2 FQNEAQ (reference sequence). CDR3 nucleotides: TGTGCCAGCAGCCCCCAGTTAAGCGGGGGAGATCCTATCGCGCAGTATTTT. Encoded protein: CASSPQLSGGDPIAQYF.